Following are 12 T cell receptor beta chains from one sample sequenced in a study of shared clonotypes between healthy human individuals. The protocol was immunoSEQ multiplex PCR, while the TCRdb copy is restricted to in-frame clones and leaves out a portion. This table has more than 2 million clones, approximately 96% appearing once. The sequencing input was naive CD4+ T cells sorted from blood. Subset denoted: CD45RA+ positively selected. Receptors originate from a man aged 18 to 29 in good health.

V is TRBV7-9 and J is TRBJ1-4; no definite D call. CDR1 SEHNR and CDR2 FQNEAQ come from the germline V gene (reference sequence). With 4 bases removed from V and 6 bases from J, the gap between germline ends came to 15 bases. The CDR3 is 15 amino acids. The CDR3 DNA sequence: TGTGCCAGCAGCTACCGTCGCCCTACCGATGAAAAACTGTTTTTT. Its protein product is CASSYRRPTDEKLFF.

The CDR3 here is CASSTSGRQDYEQYF. CDR3 DNA: TGTGCCAGTAGTACTAGCGGGAGACAGGACTACGAGCAGTACTTC. This chain connects TRBV19 to TRBJ2-7; 10 bases match TRBD2. Germline CDR1 LNHDA, CDR2 SQIVND (reference sequence). Trimming cost V 4 bases and J 3 bases; bases outside gene matches: 6. The CDR3 runs to 15 residues.

The rearrangement uses TRBV10-3 and TRBJ2-5; TRBD2 agrees at 9 bases. The ends lost 8 bases at V and 5 bases at J; junction bases unmatched: 6. The CDR3 has 13 amino acids. The germline V gene has CDR1 ENHRY and CDR2 SYGVKD. The CDR3 here is CAIGFAGGETQYF. CDR3 nucleotide sequence: TGTGCCATCGGCTTCGCGGGGGGGGAGACCCAGTACTTC.

This clone was found once. The sample carries other DNA sequences with the same CDR3. The genes are TRBV19 and TRBJ2-7, with a weak D call TRBD2 (5 bases). Germline values: CDR1 LNHDA, CDR2 SQIVND (reference sequence). The CDR3 is 14 amino acids. Trimming stripped 3 bases from V and 4 bases from J, with 13 bases between. The CDR3 sequence is CASSIEGRGYEQYF. CDR3 in DNA: TGTGCCAGTAGTATCGAGGGTCGTGGGTACGAGCAGTACTTC.

A word on this clone: At the DNA level, this CDR3 is encoded by other sequences in the same sample as well. The chain combines TRBV5-1 with TRBJ1-2; D call uncertain. The CDR3 is made up of 13 amino acids. The germline V and J ends were trimmed by 0 bases and 4 bases, with 7 bases remaining between them. Germline CDR1 and CDR2: SGHRS and YFSETQ. The CDR3 DNA is TGCGCCAGCAGCTTGGGAGAACTCTATGGCTACACCTTC. As protein: CASSLGELYGYTF.

This sequence joins TRBV6-5 and TRBJ1-1; D is uncertain. Germline CDR1 reads MNHEY; CDR2 reads SVGAGI. Trimming removed 4 bases at V and 7 bases at J, with 10 bases between. This CDR3 is 12 amino acids long. CDR3 sequence reads: CASSSPQSEAFF. In nucleotides, the CDR3 is TGTGCCAGCAGTTCCCCGCAGAGTGAAGCTTTCTTT.

V gene TRBV28 combines with J gene TRBJ1-2, with D tentatively TRBD1 (5 bases). Trimming took 3 bases from V and 5 from J, leaving 16 bases between them. Per the germline V gene, CDR1 is MDHEN and CDR2 is SYDVKM. CDR3 size: 15 residues. The chain's CDR3 is CASSFAPGAGYGYTF. The CDR3 region has the DNA TGTGCCAGCAGTTTCGCCCCCGGGGCAGGGTATGGCTACACCTTC.

This clone was counted once. The chain is built from TRBV10-3 and TRBJ2-1; D might be TRBD2 (7 bases). CDR1 ENHRY and CDR2 SYGVKD come from the germline V gene. Deletions cut 4 bases from V and 5 bases from J, with 15 bases between. The CDR3 length is 15 residues. CDR3 sequence: CAISGGKRDNNEQFF. For the CDR3, the DNA is TGTGCCATCAGTGGGGGGAAGCGGGACAACAATGAGCAGTTCTTC.

CDR3 region: CASSLAYSAPGNIQYF. The CDR3 nucleotides are TGTGCCAGCAGCTTAGCATACAGTGCCCCGGGAAACATTCAGTACTTC. The chain links TRBV7-2 to TRBJ2-4; the D is unclear. The CDR3 spans 16 residues. Trimming removed 0 bases from V and 6 bases from J, with 15 bases in between. CDR1 and CDR2 (germline): SGHTA, FQGNSA.

This clone has a handful of counts. V usage is TRBV29-1 and J usage is TRBJ1-6; D is possibly TRBD1 (5 bases). Germline values: CDR1 SQVTM, CDR2 ANQGSEA. The ends were cut back, 6 bases at V and 7 bases at J, with 19 bases in the middle. This CDR3 has 15 residues. The CDR3 loop reads CSVRLGVTLNSPLHF. CDR3 coding DNA: TGCAGCGTCCGTTTGGGGGTTACCCTGAATTCACCCCTCCACTTT.

This clone was recorded only once. V is TRBV4-1 and J is TRBJ1-2, with D hard to call. The CDR3 is made up of 13 amino acids. V was cut by 1 base and J by 4 bases, with 7 bases left in between. Germline assignment: CDR1 MGHRA and CDR2 YSYEKL. CDR3 sequence (DNA): TGCGCCAGCAGCCAAGCAAAGGCCTATGGCTACACCTTC. This sequence encodes CASSQAKAYGYTF.

This chain connects TRBV6-5 to TRBJ2-2; D not certain. Germline CDR1 is MNHEY and CDR2 is SVGAGI. The V and J ends lost 0 bases and 0 bases respectively, with 8 bases between them. This CDR3 region has 16 residues. CDR3 in amino acids: CASSYSRSANTGELFF. CDR3 nucleotide sequence: TGTGCCAGCAGTTACTCTCGCAGCGCGAACACCGGGGAGCTGTTTTTT.